This T cell receptor (beta chain) was identified in a study of OX40 agonist ivuxolimab in advanced cancers. This clone appeared a single time. V trimming: 4 bases; J trimming: 6 bases; junction bases outside the gene matches: 5. Germline CDR1 and CDR2: LNHDA and SQIVND (reference sequence). The length of the CDR3 is 13 residues. Profiled with immunoSEQ multiplex PCR; TCRdb holds only in-frame clones, not every one. The repertoire includes approximately 82,000 clones, 87% of them detected once, and less than 0.55% sits in the top ten. This TCR was recovered from an adult with an advanced solid tumor such as melanoma, head and neck, liver or kidney cancer. The chain carries TRBV19 and TRBJ2-7; 8 nucleotides match TRBD1. The sample was CD4+ or CD8+ T cells sorted from blood, taken in a trial of the OX40 agonist ivuxolimab. This CDR3 reads CASSTGGAVEQYF. DNA of the CDR3: TGTGCCAGTAGTACAGGGGGCGCGGTCGAGCAGTACTTC.